This TCR beta chain was identified during a study of regulatory T cells in long-lasting Graves disease. Comment on this clonotype: This clone may be a read error of a much larger clone one base away.

Time point: persistent/refractory GD, antithyroid drugs over 5 years with positive TRAb. Scientists built the TCR library using RNA that was extracted from PBMCs. CDR3 size: 14 residues. J lost 7 bases, V lost 2 bases, and 8 bases had no gene match. Germline loops: CDR1 MDHEN, CDR2 SYDVKM. Building of the TCR beta libraries involved iRepertoire HTBI primers and Arm-PCR of CDR3 regions. Using its own MiXCR run on the multiplex PCR reads, TCRdb lists one record per CDR3 protein. The profile shows roughly 490,000 distinct CDR3 sequences, under 25% of them singletons. The rearrangement uses TRBV28 and TRBJ2-7, with 7 bases identical to TRBD1. The source was peripheral blood mononuclear cells (PBMCs), collected when the disease was refractory, from a patient treated with antithyroid drugs. This TCR was recovered from a female donor with Graves disease. This CDR3 is CASSLRAGGEEQYF. The CDR3 coding sequence is TGTGCCAGCAGTTTAAGGGCAGGGGGTGAAGAGCAGTACTTC.